This T cell receptor beta chain originates from a study of T cells in Graves' hyperthyroidism and ophthalmopathy. Looking at the study overall: Peripheral blood draws took place at initial diagnosis, ahead of any treatment. Overall study findings and caveats: In simple terms, a model built on 13 V-J features told ophthalmopathy apart from stable hyperthyroidism.

In regard to this clonotype: Its antigen is unidentified.

Ophthalmopathy cases scored 3 or more on the Clinical Activity Score and 4 or more on NOSPECS grade, with duration below 3 months. Orbital computed tomography, thyroid ultrasound, serum thyroxine and TRAb, and clinical symptoms together informed the diagnoses. The CDR3 loop spans 15 amino acids. With 3 bases clipped from V and 3 bases from J, the junction kept 7 bases outside the gene matches. Germline values: CDR1 SGHAT, CDR2 FQNNGV. Amplified TCR beta CDR3 regions came from RNA transcripts. HTBI primers were the set used in a first-round RT-PCR of the TCR CDR3. Using its own MiXCR run on the multiplex PCR reads, TCRdb lists one record per CDR3 protein. Altogether under 250,000 distinct CDR3 sequences are present, roughly 22% being singletons, with the ten largest covering roughly 35%.

The chain couples TRBV11-2 to TRBJ2-5; 7 nucleotides align to TRBD2. Material: blood. The source is a woman aged 40 to 55 with Graves' ophthalmopathy. The CDR3 nucleotides read TGTGCCAGCAGCTTCGGCCCCCTAGCGGAAGAGACCCAGTACTTC. Translated, it gives CASSFGPLAEETQYF.